This TCR beta chain was identified during a study of blood T cell repertoires in COVID-19. The overall study: Researchers got acute and convalescent COVID-19 samples from the United States, Italy and Spain. Sources were T cells, B-cell-depleted T cells, or PBMCs; the material itself was cDNA or gDNA.

Source study methods: Amplification from reference gene primers served as the basis for estimated nucleated cell counts. Using immunoSEQ multiplex PCR, the repertoire was profiled, and TCRdb retains in-frame clones only, with some absent. For V, J and clone size, that table is used; D and trimming come from the DNA. The sample contains some 270,000 clones, approximately 86% of which appear only once. CDR3 length: 16 amino acids. This clone was seen more than once but under ten times. V is TRBV21-1 and J is TRBJ2-1; the D call of TRBD1 is as the table states it, not checked on the DNA. TRBV21-1 is noted as a pseudogene. Sequencing was done on a sample of peripheral blood. The clonotype originates from a man aged 40-49 years with active or convalescent COVID-19. The CDR3 nucleotides read TGTGCCAGCAGCAAGTATGACAGCCCGTTAAACAATGAGCAGTTCTTC. Residues: CASSKYDSPLNNEQFF.